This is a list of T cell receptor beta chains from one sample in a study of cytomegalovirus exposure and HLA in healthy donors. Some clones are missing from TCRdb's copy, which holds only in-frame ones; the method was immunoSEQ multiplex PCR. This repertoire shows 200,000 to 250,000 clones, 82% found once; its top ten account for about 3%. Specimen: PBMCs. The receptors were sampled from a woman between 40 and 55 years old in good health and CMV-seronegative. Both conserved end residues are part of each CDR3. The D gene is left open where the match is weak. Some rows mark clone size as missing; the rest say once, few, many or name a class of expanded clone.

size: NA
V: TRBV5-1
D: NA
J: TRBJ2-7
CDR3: CASSREQAAYEQYF
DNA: TGCGCCAGCAGCCGTGAGCAGGCTGCCTACGAGCAGTACTTC

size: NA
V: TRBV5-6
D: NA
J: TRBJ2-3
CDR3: CASSIQTSSTDTQYF
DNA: TGTGCCAGCAGCATACAGACAAGTAGCACAGATACGCAGTATTTT

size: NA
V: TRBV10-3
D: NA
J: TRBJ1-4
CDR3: CAISGKSGSSEKLFF
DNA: TGTGCCATCAGTGGAAAATCAGGGTCGAGTGAAAAACTGTTTTTT

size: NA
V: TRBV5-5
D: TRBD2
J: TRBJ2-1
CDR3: CASSWGTSGRSPYNEQFF
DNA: TGTGCCAGCAGCTGGGGGACTAGCGGGAGGTCCCCTTACAATGAGCAGTTCTTC

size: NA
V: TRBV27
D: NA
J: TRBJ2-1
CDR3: CASSLRTVQINEQFF
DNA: TGTGCCAGCAGTTTACGGACAGTCCAGATCAATGAGCAGTTCTTC

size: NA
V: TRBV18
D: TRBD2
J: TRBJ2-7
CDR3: CASSPPGGLPSEQYF
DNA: TGTGCCAGCTCACCTCCGGGAGGGCTGCCTTCGGAGCAGTACTTC

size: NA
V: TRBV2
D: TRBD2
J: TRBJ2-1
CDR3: CASRIDLGGYNEQFF
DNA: TGTGCCAGCAGAATCGACCTGGGAGGGTACAATGAGCAGTTCTTC

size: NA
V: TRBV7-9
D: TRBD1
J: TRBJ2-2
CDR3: CASSPKRGQGIIGELFF
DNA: TGTGCCAGCAGTCCGAAAAGGGGACAGGGGATAATCGGGGAGCTGTTTTTT

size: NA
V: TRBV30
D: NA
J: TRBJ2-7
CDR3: CAWSHRDSYEQYF
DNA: TGTGCCTGGAGCCACAGGGACTCCTACGAGCAGTACTTC

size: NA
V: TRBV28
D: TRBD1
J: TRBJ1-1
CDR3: CASSPGGTGYTEAFF
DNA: TGTGCCAGCAGCCCCGGGGGGACAGGTTACACTGAAGCTTTCTTT

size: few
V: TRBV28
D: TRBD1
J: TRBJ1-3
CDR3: CASSTTGGSGNTIYF
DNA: TGTGCCAGCAGTACTACAGGGGGCTCGGGAAACACCATATATTTT

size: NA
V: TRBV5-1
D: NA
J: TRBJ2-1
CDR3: CASSLGGAAAVVYEQFF
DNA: TGCGCCAGCAGCTTGGGGGGAGCGGCGGCGGTTGTCTATGAGCAGTTCTTC